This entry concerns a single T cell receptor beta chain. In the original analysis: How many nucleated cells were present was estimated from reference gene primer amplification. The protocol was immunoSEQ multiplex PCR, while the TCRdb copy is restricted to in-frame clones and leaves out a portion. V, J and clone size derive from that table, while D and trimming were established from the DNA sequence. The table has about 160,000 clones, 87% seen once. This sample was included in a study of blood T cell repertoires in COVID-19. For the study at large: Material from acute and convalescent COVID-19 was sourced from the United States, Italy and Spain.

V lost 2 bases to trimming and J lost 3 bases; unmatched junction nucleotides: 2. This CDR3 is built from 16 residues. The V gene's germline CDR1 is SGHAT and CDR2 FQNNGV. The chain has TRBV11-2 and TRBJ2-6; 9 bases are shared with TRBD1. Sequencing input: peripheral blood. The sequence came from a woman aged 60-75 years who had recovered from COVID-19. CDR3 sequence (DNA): TGTGCCAGCAGCTTAACAGGGGGCGGTGGGGCCAACGTCCTGACTTTC. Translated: CASSLTGGGGANVLTF.